This T cell receptor beta chain is drawn from a study of blood T cell repertoires in COVID-19. The overall study: Sites across the United States, Italy and Spain contributed samples from acute and convalescent COVID-19. The cDNA or gDNA used as material had been derived from T cells, B-cell-depleted T cells, or PBMCs.

In the original workflow: Estimated nucleated cell counts came from reference gene primer amplification. The table came from immunoSEQ multiplex PCR; TCRdb's copy has only in-frame clones and leaves some out. V and J calls and clone size are given by that table; D and trimming were obtained from the DNA. The table shows about 150,000 clones, with 81% occurring only once. The V and J ends lost 5 bases and 3 bases respectively, with 4 bases between them. Germline CDR1 reads MNHNY; CDR2 reads SVGAGI (reference sequence). This CDR3 region has 12 residues. Source material: peripheral blood. The J gene is TRBJ2-2, the V gene TRBV6-6, with D unresolved. This TCR came from a human donor with acute or convalescent COVID-19. The donor label of this sample is uncertain. CDR3 nucleotides: TGTGCCAGCAGTCCGGACACCGGGGAGCTGTTTTTT. It yields the protein CASSPDTGELFF.